This TCR beta chain was captured by sequencing in a study of cytomegalovirus exposure and HLA in healthy donors. The CDR3 has 13 residues. From germline, CDR1 is SNHLY and CDR2 FYNNEI. The V gene lost 7 bases and the J gene lost 3 bases, with 12 bases spanning the gap. Vbeta (60) and Jbeta (13) primers were used in the PCR. Repertoires were generated with immunoSEQ multiplex PCR, while TCRdb's copy carries only in-frame clones and drops some. Counted here are about 160,000 clones, around four fifths occurring once; the ten biggest clones make up around 1.3%. Worth noting for this clone: Its target is unknown.

Whole-study results and caveats: Trimming of TCR beta V- and J-genes showed a link, identified in a later analysis, to a missense DCLRE1C variant. Later work found that TCR association rates differed between HLA loci; DRB1 had the most and HLA-C the fewest. Reportedly, cytomegalovirus status was diagnosed with high sensitivity and specificity. Some public TCRs appeared in many individuals, while most sequences were rare.

The rearrangement uses TRBV2 and TRBJ2-5; tentatively, D is TRBD2 (6 bases). The sequence was obtained from a woman aged 50 to 60 in good health and CMV-seronegative. The sample taken for sequencing was PBMCs. The CDR3 coding sequence is TGTGCCAGCAAAGGCGGGACGAAAGAGACCCAGTACTTC. Protein: CASKGGTKETQYF.